The clone carrying this T cell receptor (beta chain) was recorded once. No antigen is known for it. Sorted-subset replicate PCR reactions contained 200 ng DNA, corresponding to tens of thousands of T cell genomes. Clones were read by immunoSEQ multiplex PCR, and TCRdb kept only the in-frame ones, dropping some. The sample has about 2.2 million clones; around 93% are singletons. J gave up 2 bases and V 6 bases, and 2 bases lay outside the gene matches. Germline lookup yields CDR1 MNHEY and CDR2 SMNVEV (reference sequence). This CDR3 contains 13 residues. These data originate in a study of shared clonotypes between healthy human individuals. Study in general: The composition of the donors was a couple of women and a few men aged 18 to 49. Donors had three CD4 naive, three CD4 memory, two CD8 naive and one CD8 memory plate apiece. Study-wide results and caveats: Naive CD4 clonotypes were shared across a few donors at about 5.3%.

Only CD45RO-negative cells positively selected for CCR7 counted as naive CD8 cells, so terminally differentiated effector memory CD45RA+ cells were excluded. This sequence joins TRBV27 and TRBJ2-7; TRBD2 agrees at 9 bases. This clonotype was obtained from a man aged 18 to 30 in good health. Some clones in this sample may be carry-over from other donors' samples. The sequenced material came from naive CD8+ T cells from PBMCs. Here the CDR3 DNA reads TGTGCCAGCAGCCGGACTAGCGCCTACGAGCAGTACTTC. It codes for CASSRTSAYEQYF.